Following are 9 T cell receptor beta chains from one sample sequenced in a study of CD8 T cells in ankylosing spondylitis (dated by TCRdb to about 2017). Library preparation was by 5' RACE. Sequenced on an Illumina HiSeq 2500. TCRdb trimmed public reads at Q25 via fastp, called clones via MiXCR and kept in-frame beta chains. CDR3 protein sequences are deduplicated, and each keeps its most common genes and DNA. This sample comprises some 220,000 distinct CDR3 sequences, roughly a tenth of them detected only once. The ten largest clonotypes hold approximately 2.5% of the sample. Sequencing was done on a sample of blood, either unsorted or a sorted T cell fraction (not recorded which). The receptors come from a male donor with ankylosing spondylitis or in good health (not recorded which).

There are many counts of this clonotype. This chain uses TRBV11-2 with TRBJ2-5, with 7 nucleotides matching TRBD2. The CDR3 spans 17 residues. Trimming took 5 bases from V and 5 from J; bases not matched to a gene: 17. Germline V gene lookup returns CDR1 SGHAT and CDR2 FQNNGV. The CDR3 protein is CASSIPSSGRTRETQYF. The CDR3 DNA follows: TGTGCCAGCAGCATTCCCAGCTCCGGGAGGACCAGGGAGACCCAGTACTTC.

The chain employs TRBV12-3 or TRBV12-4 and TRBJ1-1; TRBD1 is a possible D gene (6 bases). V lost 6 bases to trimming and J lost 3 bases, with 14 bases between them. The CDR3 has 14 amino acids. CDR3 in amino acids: CASSRGGGHTEAFF. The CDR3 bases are TGTGCCAGCAGCCGTGGGGGGGGGCACACTGAAGCTTTCTTT.

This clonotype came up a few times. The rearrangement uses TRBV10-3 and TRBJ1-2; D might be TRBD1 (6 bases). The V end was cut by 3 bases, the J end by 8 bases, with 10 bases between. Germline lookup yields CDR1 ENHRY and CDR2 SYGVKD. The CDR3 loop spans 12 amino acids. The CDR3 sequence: CAISEQGSGYTF. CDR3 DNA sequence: TGTGCCATCAGTGAACAGGGAAGCGGCTACACCTTC.

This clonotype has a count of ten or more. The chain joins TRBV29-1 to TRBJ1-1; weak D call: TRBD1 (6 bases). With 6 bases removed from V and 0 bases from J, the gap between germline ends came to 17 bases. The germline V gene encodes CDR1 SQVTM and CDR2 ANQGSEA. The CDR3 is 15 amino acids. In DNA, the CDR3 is TGCAGCGTGAGGGACATGGAACTCATGAACACTGAAGCTTTCTTT. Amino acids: CSVRDMELMNTEAFF.

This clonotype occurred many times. Here the CDR3 DNA reads TGTGCCAGCAGCCAAGGAACCTTCCAAGAGACCCAGTACTTC. Its protein product is CASSQGTFQETQYF. The chain employs TRBV3-1 and TRBJ2-5; D is unclear. Germline V gene sequence: CDR1 LGHDT, CDR2 YNNKEL (reference sequence). The length of the CDR3 is 14 residues. Trimming cost V 1 base and J 1 base, with 7 bases left between them.

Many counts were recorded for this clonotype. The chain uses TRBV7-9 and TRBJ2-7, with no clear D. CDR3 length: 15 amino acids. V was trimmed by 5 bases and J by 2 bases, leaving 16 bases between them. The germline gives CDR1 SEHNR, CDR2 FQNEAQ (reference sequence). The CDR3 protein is CASSPRTAMAYEQYF. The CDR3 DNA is TGTGCCAGCAGCCCCCGGACGGCTATGGCCTACGAGCAGTACTTC. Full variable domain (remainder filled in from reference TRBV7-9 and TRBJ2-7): DTGVSQNPRHKITKRGQNVTFRCDPISEHNRLYWYRQTLGQGPEFLTYFQNEAQLEKSRLLSDRFSAERPKGSFSTLEIQRTEQGDSAMYLCASSPRTAMAYEQYFGPGTRLTVT.

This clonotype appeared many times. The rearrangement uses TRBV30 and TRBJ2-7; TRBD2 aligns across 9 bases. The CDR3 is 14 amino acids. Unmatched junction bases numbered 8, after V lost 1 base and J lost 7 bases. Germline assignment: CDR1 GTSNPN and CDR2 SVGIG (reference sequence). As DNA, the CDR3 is TGTGCCTGGAGTGGTATTAGCGGGAGTTTAGAGCAGTACTTC. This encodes CAWSGISGSLEQYF.

The CDR3 coding sequence is TGTGCCAGCAGTGAAGCTCTCGATAGCGGGGGCTACACCTTC. This gives the protein CASSEALDSGGYTF. The chain carries TRBV12-3 or TRBV12-4 and TRBJ1-2; D is unresolved. This CDR3 spans 14 amino acids. V shed 5 bases and J shed 8 bases, with 18 bases lying between them.

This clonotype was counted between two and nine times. This CDR3 is CASSANLGELFF. The CDR3 coding sequence is TGTGCCAGCAGCGCAAACCTCGGGGAGCTGTTTTTT. The J gene is TRBJ2-2, the V gene TRBV7-2, with unresolved D. The germline V and J ends were trimmed by 5 bases and 7 bases, with 8 bases remaining between them. The germline gives CDR1 SGHTA, CDR2 FQGNSA. CDR3 size: 12 residues.